Described below is a single T cell receptor beta chain sequence and its context. The sample comes from a study of blood T cell repertoires in COVID-19. Per the original data handling: For nucleated cells, counts were estimated from reference gene primer amplification. Profiling relied on immunoSEQ multiplex PCR, and the TCRdb table lists in-frame clones only, not all of them. V, J and clone size were drawn from that table, and D and trimming were deduced from the DNA. This table has about 390,000 clones, 80% to 90% appearing once. The sample was PBMCs or T cells enriched from blood (not recorded which). The receptor was derived from a woman aged 45 to 65 who had recovered from COVID-19.

The CDR3 is CASSGTGSNGYTF. CDR3 bases: TGTGCCAGCAGTGGGACAGGGAGTAATGGCTACACCTTC. The chain recombines TRBV2 with TRBJ1-2, with 8 bases that match TRBD1. This CDR3 spans 13 amino acids. Germline-derived CDR1 and CDR2 are SNHLY and FYNNEI. The V segment lost 4 bases and the J segment 6 bases; nucleotides outside the gene matches: 4.